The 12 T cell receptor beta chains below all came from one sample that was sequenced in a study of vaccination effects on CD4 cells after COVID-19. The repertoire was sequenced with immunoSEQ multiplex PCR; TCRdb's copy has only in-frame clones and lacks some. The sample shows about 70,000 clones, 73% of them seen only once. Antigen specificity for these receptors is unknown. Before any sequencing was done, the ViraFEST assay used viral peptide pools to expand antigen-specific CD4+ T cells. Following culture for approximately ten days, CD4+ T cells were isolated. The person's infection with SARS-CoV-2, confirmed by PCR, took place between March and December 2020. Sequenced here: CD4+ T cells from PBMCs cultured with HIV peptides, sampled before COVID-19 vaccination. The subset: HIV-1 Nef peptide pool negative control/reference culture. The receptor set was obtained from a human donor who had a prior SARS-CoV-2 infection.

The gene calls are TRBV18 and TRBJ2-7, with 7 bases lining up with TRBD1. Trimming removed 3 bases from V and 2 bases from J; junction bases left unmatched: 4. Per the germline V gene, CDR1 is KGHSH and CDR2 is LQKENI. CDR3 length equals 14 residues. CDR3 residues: CASSPGQFPYEQYF. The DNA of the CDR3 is TGTGCCAGCTCACCGGGACAGTTCCCCTACGAGCAGTACTTC.

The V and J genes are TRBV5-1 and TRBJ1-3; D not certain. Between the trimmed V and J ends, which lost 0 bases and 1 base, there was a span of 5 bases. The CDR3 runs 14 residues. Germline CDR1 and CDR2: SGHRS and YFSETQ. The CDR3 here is CASSLESSGNTIYF. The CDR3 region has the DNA TGCGCCAGCAGCTTGGAATCTTCTGGAAACACCATATATTTT. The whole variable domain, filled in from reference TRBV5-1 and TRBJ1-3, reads KAGVTQTPRYLIKTRGQQVTLSCSPISGHRSVSWYQQTPGQGLQFLFEYFSETQRNKGNFPGRFSGRQFSNSRSEMNVSTLELGDSALYLCASSLESSGNTIYFGEGSWLTVV.

For the CDR3, the DNA is TGTGCCTGGGGAAGCGGGGAAGCGCAGTATTTT. Its protein product is CAWGSGEAQYF. The chain joins TRBV30 to TRBJ2-3, with TRBD2 identical over 7 bases. Germline V gene sequence: CDR1 GTSNPN, CDR2 SVGIG (reference sequence). Unmatched junction bases numbered 6, after V lost 5 bases and J lost 10 bases. The CDR3 is 11 residues long.

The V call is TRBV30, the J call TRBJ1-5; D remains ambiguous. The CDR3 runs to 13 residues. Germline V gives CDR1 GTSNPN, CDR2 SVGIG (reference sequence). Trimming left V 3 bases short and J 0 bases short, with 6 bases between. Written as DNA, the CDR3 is TGTGCCTGGAGGCAGTATAGCAATCAGCCCCAGCATTTT. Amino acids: CAWRQYSNQPQHF.

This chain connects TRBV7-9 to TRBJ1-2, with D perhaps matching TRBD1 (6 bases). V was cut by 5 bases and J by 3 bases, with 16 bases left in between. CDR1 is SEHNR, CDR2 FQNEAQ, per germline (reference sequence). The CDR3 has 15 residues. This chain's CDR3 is CASSTATGQYYGYTF. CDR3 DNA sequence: TGTGCCAGCAGCACCGCGACCGGACAGTACTATGGCTACACCTTC.

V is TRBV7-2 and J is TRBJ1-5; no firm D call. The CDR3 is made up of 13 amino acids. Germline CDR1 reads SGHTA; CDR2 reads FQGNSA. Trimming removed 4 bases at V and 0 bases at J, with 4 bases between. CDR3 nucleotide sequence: TGTGCCAGCAGCTCCCGTAGCAATCAGCCCCAGCATTTT. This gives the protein CASSSRSNQPQHF.

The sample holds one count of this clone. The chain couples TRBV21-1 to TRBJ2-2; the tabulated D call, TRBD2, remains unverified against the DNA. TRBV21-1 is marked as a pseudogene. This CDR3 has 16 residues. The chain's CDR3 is CASSKGGRTFTGELFF. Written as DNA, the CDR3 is TGTGCCAGCAGCAAGGGAGGGAGGACTTTCACCGGGGAGCTGTTTTTT.

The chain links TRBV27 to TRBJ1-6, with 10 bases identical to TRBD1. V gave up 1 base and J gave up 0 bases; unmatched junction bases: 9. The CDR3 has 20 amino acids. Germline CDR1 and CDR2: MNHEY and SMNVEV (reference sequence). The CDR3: CASSLFPPTGGGSYNSPLHF. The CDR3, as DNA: TGTGCCAGCAGTTTATTTCCCCCGACAGGGGGCGGCTCCTATAATTCACCCCTCCACTTT.

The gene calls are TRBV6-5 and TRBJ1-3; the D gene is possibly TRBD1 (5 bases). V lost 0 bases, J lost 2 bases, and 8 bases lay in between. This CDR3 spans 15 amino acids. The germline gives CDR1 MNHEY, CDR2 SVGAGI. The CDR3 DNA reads TGTGCCAGCAGTTACTCGGAGGGGACTGGAAACACCATATATTTT. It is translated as CASSYSEGTGNTIYF.

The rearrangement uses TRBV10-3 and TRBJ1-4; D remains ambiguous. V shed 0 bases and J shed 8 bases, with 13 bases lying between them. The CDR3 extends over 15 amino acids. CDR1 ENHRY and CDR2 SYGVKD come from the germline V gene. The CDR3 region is CAISESGSAGEKLFF. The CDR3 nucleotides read TGTGCCATCAGTGAGTCAGGAAGCGCTGGGGAAAAACTGTTTTTT.

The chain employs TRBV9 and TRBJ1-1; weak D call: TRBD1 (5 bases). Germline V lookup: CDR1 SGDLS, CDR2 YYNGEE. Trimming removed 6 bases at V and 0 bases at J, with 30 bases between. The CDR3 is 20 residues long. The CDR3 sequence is CASTVQVPGLSRPLNTEAFF. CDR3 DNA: TGTGCCAGCACCGTCCAGGTCCCGGGACTCTCAAGACCTTTGAACACTGAAGCTTTCTTT. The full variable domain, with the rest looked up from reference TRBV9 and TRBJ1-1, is DSGVTQTPKHLITATGQRVTLRCSPRSGDLSVYWYQQSLDQGLQFLIQYYNGEERAKGNILERFSAQQFPDLHSELNLSSLELGDSALYFCASTVQVPGLSRPLNTEAFFGQGTRLTVV.

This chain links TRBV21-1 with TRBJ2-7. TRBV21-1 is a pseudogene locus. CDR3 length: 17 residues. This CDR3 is CASSKRWAVRGAYEQYF. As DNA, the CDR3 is TGTGCCAGCAGCAAAAGATGGGCTGTGAGGGGGGCCTACGAGCAGTACTTC.